This section outlines one TCR beta chain sequence together with its context. Only one count was recorded for this clone. Its antigen is still unknown. No much larger clonotype is one base removed from it; base qualities were not supplied. The CDR3 holds 14 amino acids from the cysteine to the phenylalanine. Solely the CDR3 DNA is kept, with 42 bases framed from the first base. Sequences MNHEY (CDR1) and SMNVEV (CDR2) are obtained from the germline V gene (reference sequence). From V the trimming removes 6 bases and from J it removes 7 bases, while the gene matches leave 3 bases of the junction unaccounted for. Collaborating institutions collected whole blood in K2EDTA tubes following their own protocols. For TCRbeta analysis, collaborators shipped samples as frozen whole blood, isolated PBMCs, or DNA extracted from either of those sample types. This entry belongs to a study of blood T cell repertoires in COVID-19 (dated by TCRdb to about 2020). Turning to the overall study: Samples from collaborators originated in the United States, Italy and Spain and spanned both the acute and convalescent phases of COVID-19. The material from the prospective study consisted of cDNA or gDNA derived from T cells, B-cell-depleted T cells, or PBMCs. Deeply sampled blood TCRbeta repertoires from subjects exposed to, actively infected with, or recovered from COVID-19 were included in the dataset. A freely available public database, intended as a resource for researchers studying the immune response to SARS-CoV-2, is where the repertoires were released. The samples were drawn from two sources: the first 160 participants of the ongoing ImmuneRACE study, and fewer than 1,500 subjects contributed by 6 global collaborators. A de-identified subject ID, COVID-19 status, age in years and sex were almost always included in the sample metadata. Where available, HLA class I and class II types were obtained from metadata supplied by the sample provider rather than from assay-based typing. What the study reported, not specific to this receptor: How much clinical and demographic metadata was included differed by source and by participant, and the metadata was provided uncurated.

TCRbeta CDR3 regions were amplified from genomic DNA by means of the immunoSEQ Assay, a bias-controlled multiplex PCR. Under the source paper's analysis protocol: The number of nucleated cells in each sample was estimated by amplification of reference gene primers within the assay. To quantify the absolute abundance of each unique TCRbeta CDR3 rearrangement, sequence reads were collapsed and filtered. For each sample, productive Simpson clonality was calculated as the square root of Simpson's diversity index across productive rearrangements. The source is immuneACCESS, and TCRdb retained only in-frame sequences with V and J called. Part of the clones is not carried over; for the studies checked, unresolved V genes explain less than half of this, and the remainder is unexplained. D and trimming were read from the DNA, whereas the V and J calls and clone size are those reported in that table. Across this sample there are roughly 180,000 clones, with approximately 80% seen only once. The ten biggest clones cover more than 5.5% of the sample.

Sequences were obtained from peripheral blood. This receptor was obtained from a human donor in a cohort sampled during active COVID-19. Recombination linked TRBV27 to TRBJ2-1, and 13 junction bases match TRBD2. In nucleotide form, the sequence is TGTGCCAGCAGGTCGGGACTAGCGGGGAATGAGCAGTTCTTC. Translated, this gives CASRSGLAGNEQFF.